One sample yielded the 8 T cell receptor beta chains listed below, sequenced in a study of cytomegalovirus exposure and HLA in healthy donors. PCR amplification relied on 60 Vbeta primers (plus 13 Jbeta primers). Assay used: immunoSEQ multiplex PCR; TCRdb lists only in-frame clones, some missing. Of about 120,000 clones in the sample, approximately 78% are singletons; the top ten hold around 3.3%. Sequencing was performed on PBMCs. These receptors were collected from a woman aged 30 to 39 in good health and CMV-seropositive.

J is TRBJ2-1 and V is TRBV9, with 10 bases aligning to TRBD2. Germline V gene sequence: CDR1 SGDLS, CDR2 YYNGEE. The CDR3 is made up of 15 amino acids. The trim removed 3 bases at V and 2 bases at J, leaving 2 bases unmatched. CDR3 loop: CASSATSGAYNEQFF. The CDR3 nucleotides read TGTGCCAGCAGCGCCACTAGCGGGGCCTACAATGAGCAGTTCTTC.

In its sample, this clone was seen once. The CDR3 loop is CASSSGGGGQETQYF. CDR3 sequence (DNA): TGTGCCAGCAGCTCGGGCGGGGGGGGTCAAGAGACCCAGTACTTC. This chain links TRBV5-4 with TRBJ2-5; the match to TRBD2 covers 9 bases. Germline-derived CDR1 and CDR2 are SGHNT and YYREEE (reference sequence). The CDR3 extends over 15 amino acids. V shed 3 bases, J shed 2 bases, and the junction held 5 bases outside the gene matches. The entire variable domain, with the rest obtained from reference TRBV5-4 and TRBJ2-5, is as follows: ETGVTQSPTHLIKTRGQQVTLRCSSQSGHNTVSWYQQALGQGPQFIFQYYREEENGRGNFPPRFSGLQFPNYSSELNVNALELDDSALYLCASSSGGGGQETQYFGPGTRLLVL.

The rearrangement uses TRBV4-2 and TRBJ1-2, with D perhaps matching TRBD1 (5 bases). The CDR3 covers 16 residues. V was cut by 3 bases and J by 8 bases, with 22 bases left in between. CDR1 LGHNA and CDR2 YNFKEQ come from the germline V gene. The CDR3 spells CASSHSDTREGRGYTF. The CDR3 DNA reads TGTGCCAGCAGCCATTCGGACACCCGGGAGGGCCGCGGCTACACCTTC.

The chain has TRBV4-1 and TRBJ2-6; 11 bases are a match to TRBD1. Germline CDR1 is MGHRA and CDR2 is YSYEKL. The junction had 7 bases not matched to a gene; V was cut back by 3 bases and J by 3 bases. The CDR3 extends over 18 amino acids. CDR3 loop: CASSQDGQGAGGANVLTF. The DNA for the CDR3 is TGCGCCAGCAGCCAGGATGGACAGGGGGCAGGTGGGGCCAACGTCCTGACTTTC.

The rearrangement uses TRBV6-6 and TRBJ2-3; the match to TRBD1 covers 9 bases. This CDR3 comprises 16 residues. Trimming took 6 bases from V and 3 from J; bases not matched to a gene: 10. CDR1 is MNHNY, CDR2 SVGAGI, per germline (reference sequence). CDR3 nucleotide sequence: TGTGCCAGCAGCCTAGGAGGGGACAGGGTGACAGATACGCAGTATTTT. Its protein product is CASSLGGDRVTDTQYF.

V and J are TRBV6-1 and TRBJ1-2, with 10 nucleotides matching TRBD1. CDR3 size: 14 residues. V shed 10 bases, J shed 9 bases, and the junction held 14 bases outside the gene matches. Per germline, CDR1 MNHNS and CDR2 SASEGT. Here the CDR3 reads CATNGRGTGVSYTF. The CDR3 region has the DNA TGTGCCACAAACGGGAGGGGGACAGGGGTCAGCTACACCTTC.

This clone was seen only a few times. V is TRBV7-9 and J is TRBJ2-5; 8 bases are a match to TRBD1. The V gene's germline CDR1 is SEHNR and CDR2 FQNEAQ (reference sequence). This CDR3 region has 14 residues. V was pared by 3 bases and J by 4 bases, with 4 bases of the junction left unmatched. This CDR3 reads CASSLGQDRETQYF. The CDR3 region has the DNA TGTGCCAGCAGCTTGGGACAGGACCGAGAGACCCAGTACTTC. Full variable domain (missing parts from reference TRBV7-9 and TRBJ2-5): DTGVSQNPRHKITKRGQNVTFRCDPISEHNRLYWYRQTLGQGPEFLTYFQNEAQLEKSRLLSDRFSAERPKGSFSTLEIQRTEQGDSAMYLCASSLGQDRETQYFGPGTRLLVL.

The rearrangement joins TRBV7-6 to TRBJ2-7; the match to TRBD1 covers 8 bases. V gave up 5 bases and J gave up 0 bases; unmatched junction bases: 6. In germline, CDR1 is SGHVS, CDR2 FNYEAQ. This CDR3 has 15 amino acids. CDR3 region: CASSAAGGSSYEQYF. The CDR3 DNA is TGTGCCAGCAGCGCCGCAGGGGGCAGCTCCTACGAGCAGTACTTC.